Presented here are 2 T cell receptor beta chains from one specimen sequenced in a study of blood T cell repertoires in COVID-19. Generated by immunoSEQ multiplex PCR, the TCRdb table keeps only in-frame clones and is missing some. The sample consists of approximately 45,000 clones, roughly 90% of them appearing once. Sequenced: peripheral blood. All receptors derive from a human donor in a cohort sampled during active COVID-19.

This chain connects TRBV7-2 to TRBJ1-5, with 8 positions matching TRBD1. V shed 5 bases, J shed 7 bases, and the junction held 7 bases outside the gene matches. The CDR3 has 14 amino acids. CDR1 is SGHTA, CDR2 FQGNSA, per germline. The CDR3 DNA follows: TGTGCCAGCAGCCTCGACAGGGGAAACCAGCCCCAGCATTTT. Translation gives CASSLDRGNQPQHF.

The rearrangement uses TRBV5-6 and TRBJ2-7; D is undetermined. This CDR3 spans 13 amino acids. CDR1 is SGHDT and CDR2 is YYEEEE in the germline V gene. Deletions cut 1 base from V and 0 bases from J, with 5 bases between. In nucleotides, the CDR3 is TGTGCCAGCAGCTTGTACAGCTCCTACGAGCAGTACTTC. Translating gives CASSLYSSYEQYF.